This passage covers 23 T cell receptor beta chains from one sample sequenced in a study of T cell repertoires in cytomegalovirus infection. TCRdb re-called the reads with MiXCR, one entry per CDR3 protein. The repertoire consists of 200,000 to 300,000 distinct CDR3 sequences, with approximately 14% occurring once and the leading ten covering roughly 8.9%. Material: PBMCs. Receptors were obtained from a human donor in good health (CMV status not recorded). Some clones in this sample may be carry-over from other donors' samples.

In this sample, this clonotype turned up a few times. The chain recombines TRBV20-1 with TRBJ2-7, with 7 bases fitting TRBD2. The V gene end was trimmed by 5 bases and the J gene end by 5 bases; junction bases not matched to a gene: 3. In germline, CDR1 is DFQATT, CDR2 SNEGSKA (reference sequence). There are 11 residues in the CDR3. Here the CDR3 DNA reads TGCAGTGCTGAGGCGGGAGACGAGCAGTACTTC. Its protein is CSAEAGDEQYF.

Only a few counts were recorded for this clonotype. The rearrangement uses TRBV20-1 and TRBJ2-3; TRBD2 matches 10 bases. Germline V gives CDR1 DFQATT, CDR2 SNEGSKA (reference sequence). The CDR3 has 15 amino acids. V dropped 2 bases and J dropped 5; count of bases not matched to a gene: 7. As DNA, the CDR3 is TGCAGTGCTAGACTAGCGGGGGCCGGGAGAGATACGCAGTATTTT. Encoded protein: CSARLAGAGRDTQYF.

The chain links TRBV7-3 to TRBJ2-2; TRBD2 is a possible D gene (6 bases). With 5 bases removed from V and 6 bases from J, the gap between germline ends came to 13 bases. Germline CDR1 SGHTA, CDR2 FQGTGA. CDR3 length: 14 residues. For the CDR3, the DNA is TGTGCCAGCAGCCGCTCGGGAGACGCCGGGGAGCTGTTTTTT. It codes for CASSRSGDAGELFF. The whole variable domain, filled in from reference TRBV7-3 and TRBJ2-2, reads GAGVSQTPSNKVTEKGKYVELRCDPISGHTALYWYRQSLGQGPEFLIYFQGTGAADDSGLPNDRFFAVRPEGSVSTLKIQRTERGDSAVYLCASSRSGDAGELFFGEGSRLTVL.

V usage is TRBV20-1 and J usage is TRBJ2-3, with 7 bases aligning to TRBD1. From germline, CDR1 is DFQATT and CDR2 SNEGSKA (reference sequence). V shed 4 bases, J shed 9 bases, and the junction held 4 bases outside the gene matches. The CDR3 is made up of 11 amino acids. The CDR3 sequence: CSATTGETQYF. CDR3 nucleotides: TGCAGTGCTACAACAGGGGAAACGCAGTATTTT.

This chain joins TRBV20-1 and TRBJ1-2; D possibly corresponds to TRBD1 (5 bases). Trimming cost V 3 bases and J 4 bases, with 12 bases left between them. The CDR3 runs to 13 residues. Germline V lookup: CDR1 DFQATT, CDR2 SNEGSKA (reference sequence). Here the CDR3 DNA reads TGCAGTGCTAGGTCTAGGGGTGGCTATGGCTACACCTTC. As protein: CSARSRGGYGYTF.

The table lists this clonotype with a few counts. This CDR3 is CSVEGTIYNEQFF. CDR3 nucleotides: TGCAGCGTTGAGGGGACTATCTACAATGAGCAGTTCTTC. This chain connects TRBV29-1 to TRBJ2-1; TRBD2 matches 7 bases. Germline-derived CDR1 and CDR2 are SQVTM and ANQGSEA. The CDR3 has 13 residues. Germline trimming cut 3 bases from V and 3 bases from J; bases unmatched to any gene: 2.

The genes are TRBV19 and TRBJ1-2; no firm D call. Germline loops: CDR1 LNHDA, CDR2 SQIVND (reference sequence). V dropped 6 bases and J dropped 0 bases, with 20 bases sitting between them. The CDR3 consists of 17 residues. The CDR3 here is CASRGDGASLANYGYTF. DNA for the CDR3: TGTGCCAGTAGAGGCGACGGTGCCTCGTTAGCTAACTATGGCTACACCTTC.

The chain is built from TRBV2 and TRBJ2-1; D possibly corresponds to TRBD1 (5 bases). CDR3 length: 13 residues. Germline CDR1 SNHLY, CDR2 FYNNEI. Deletions cut 8 bases from V and 6 bases from J, with 14 bases between. For the CDR3, the DNA is TGTGCCAGCTATTTCCACAGGACCAATGAGCAGTTCTTC. Its translation: CASYFHRTNEQFF.

This clonotype has ten or more counts. This sequence joins TRBV25-1 and TRBJ1-1; D unresolved. Germline V CDR1 and CDR2: MGHDK, SYGVNS. The CDR3 has 13 residues. V was pared by 2 bases and J by 7 bases, with 11 bases between. CDR3 region: CASSEIGPSEAFF. The CDR3, as DNA: TGTGCCAGCAGTGAAATCGGACCGAGTGAAGCTTTCTTT.

The chain has TRBV19 and TRBJ2-1; no reliable D call. Per the germline V gene, CDR1 is LNHDA and CDR2 is SQIVND (reference sequence). CDR3 size: 13 residues. The V end was cut by 2 bases, the J end by 2 bases, with 4 bases between. The CDR3 spells CASSIQPYNEQFF. CDR3 coding DNA: TGTGCCAGTAGTATACAGCCCTACAATGAGCAGTTCTTC.

The table lists this clonotype with many counts. The chain carries TRBV7-2 and TRBJ1-2, with 8 positions matching TRBD1. Germline V lookup: CDR1 SGHTA, CDR2 FQGNSA. The length of the CDR3 is 14 residues. The V gene end was trimmed by 5 bases and the J gene end by 4 bases; junction bases not matched to a gene: 6. Here the CDR3 DNA reads TGTGCCAGCAGCCCTGACAGGGGCATCTATGGCTACACCTTC. This codes for CASSPDRGIYGYTF.

This clonotype was observed many times. The CDR3 protein is CASMERTGSSSYNSPLHF. For the CDR3, the DNA is TGTGCCAGCATGGAACGAACAGGGTCCAGCTCCTATAATTCACCCCTCCACTTT. This chain connects TRBV27 to TRBJ1-6, with D tentatively TRBD1 (6 bases). Germline V gene data show CDR1 as MNHEY and CDR2 as SMNVEV (reference sequence). Trimming removed 7 bases at V and 0 bases at J, with 19 bases between. The CDR3 spans 18 residues.

This sequence joins TRBV7-3 and TRBJ2-2; TRBD2 matches at 10 bases. This CDR3 is 17 amino acids long. CDR1 and CDR2 (germline): SGHTA, FQGTGA. The ends lost 3 bases at V and 7 bases at J; junction bases unmatched: 11. The CDR3 DNA sequence: TGTGCCAGCAGCTTGGTCAGCGGGAGGGCCAATGGCGGGGAGCTGTTTTTT. Its translation is CASSLVSGRANGGELFF.

The chain has TRBV28 and TRBJ1-2; 7 bases align to TRBD1. V lost 5 bases to trimming and J lost 4 bases; unmatched junction nucleotides: 10. The CDR3 totals 15 residues. CDR1 is MDHEN, CDR2 SYDVKM, per germline. In DNA form, the CDR3 reads TGTGCCAGCAGTACCTCCGGGACAGACTCCTATGGCTACACCTTC. This codes for CASSTSGTDSYGYTF.

The table lists this clonotype with a few counts. V and J are TRBV11-3 and TRBJ2-1, with TRBD2 identical over 7 bases. The ends lost 1 base at V and 7 bases at J; junction bases unmatched: 4. Germline CDR1 reads SGHNT; CDR2 reads YENEEA. There are 14 residues in the CDR3. CDR3 protein: CASSLGGSQNEQFF. In DNA, the CDR3 is TGTGCCAGCAGCTTAGGCGGGAGCCAGAATGAGCAGTTCTTC.

This clonotype has only a few counts. This rearrangement joins TRBV29-1 to TRBJ2-5; TRBD1 aligns across 9 bases. V gave up 6 bases and J gave up 5 bases; unmatched junction bases: 4. The CDR3 consists of 12 residues. The germline gives CDR1 SQVTM, CDR2 ANQGSEA. CDR3 DNA: TGCAGCGTCAACAGGGGGCGGGAGACCCAGTACTTC. Translated: CSVNRGRETQYF.

The gene calls are TRBV29-1 and TRBJ2-1, with D tentatively TRBD1 or TRBD2 (5 bases each). The CDR3 is made up of 12 amino acids. Trimming stripped 4 bases from V and 8 bases from J, with 12 bases between. Germline CDR1 is SQVTM and CDR2 is ANQGSEA. In nucleotides, the CDR3 is TGCAGCGTTGTTGTTATGGGGGATGAGCAGTTCTTC. It yields the protein CSVVVMGDEQFF.

This chain connects TRBV28 to TRBJ2-1, with a tentative D call TRBD2 (6 bases). Trimming took off 5 bases at V and 10 bases at J, with 21 bases between the two ends. This CDR3 contains 15 residues. Germline CDR1 reads MDHEN; CDR2 reads SYDVKM. Here the CDR3 DNA reads TGTGCCAGCAGTAGGCCGAAGGACCGGGGGATAGAGCAGTTCTTC. It encodes CASSRPKDRGIEQFF.

This clonotype showed up just a few times. The CDR3 loop is CASSQTGLAIETQYF. Written as DNA, the CDR3 is TGTGCCAGCTCACAAACCGGACTAGCGATCGAGACCCAGTACTTC. V usage is TRBV18 and J usage is TRBJ2-5, with 9 bases aligning to TRBD2. With V trimmed by 4 bases and J by 5 bases, 8 bases remained unmatched. The CDR3 contains 15 residues. Per germline, CDR1 KGHSH and CDR2 LQKENI.

This clonotype was observed many times. The V and J genes are TRBV7-6 and TRBJ2-3; D could derive from TRBD1 or TRBD2 (6 bases each). There are 19 residues in the CDR3. Trimming pared 5 bases from V and 0 bases from J, leaving 24 bases between. Germline CDR1 is SGHVS and CDR2 is FNYEAQ. CDR3 nucleotide sequence: TGTGCCAGCAGCGGGAACGCGGGACAAGGCTCGTTTAGCACAGATACGCAGTATTTT. This gives the protein CASSGNAGQGSFSTDTQYF.

The chain is built from TRBV7-3 and TRBJ2-7; D gene unclear. CDR1 SGHTA and CDR2 FQGTGA come from the germline V gene. The V gene lost 4 bases and the J gene lost 0 bases, with 13 bases spanning the gap. CDR3 length equals 15 residues. The CDR3: CASSSPMGSSYEQYF. Written as DNA, the CDR3 is TGTGCCAGCAGCTCCCCGATGGGATCCTCCTACGAGCAGTACTTC.

This clonotype has a count of ten or more. This rearrangement joins TRBV27 to TRBJ2-2; D uncertain. The CDR3 loop spans 12 amino acids. Per the germline V gene, CDR1 is MNHEY and CDR2 is SMNVEV (reference sequence). V lost 8 bases to trimming and J lost 3 bases, with 7 bases between them. CDR3 sequence (DNA): TGTGCCAGCTCGACATACACCGGGGAGCTGTTTTTT. It translates to CASSTYTGELFF.

This clonotype showed up many times. The rearrangement links TRBV7-2 to TRBJ2-5; 12 bases map to TRBD2. V lost 3 bases and J lost 4; bases outside the gene matches: 6. Germline V gene data show CDR1 as SGHTA and CDR2 as FQGNSA. This CDR3 region has 16 residues. CDR3 sequence reads: CASSFPLAGGRETQYF. In DNA form, the CDR3 reads TGTGCCAGCAGCTTCCCTCTAGCGGGAGGGCGAGAGACCCAGTACTTC.